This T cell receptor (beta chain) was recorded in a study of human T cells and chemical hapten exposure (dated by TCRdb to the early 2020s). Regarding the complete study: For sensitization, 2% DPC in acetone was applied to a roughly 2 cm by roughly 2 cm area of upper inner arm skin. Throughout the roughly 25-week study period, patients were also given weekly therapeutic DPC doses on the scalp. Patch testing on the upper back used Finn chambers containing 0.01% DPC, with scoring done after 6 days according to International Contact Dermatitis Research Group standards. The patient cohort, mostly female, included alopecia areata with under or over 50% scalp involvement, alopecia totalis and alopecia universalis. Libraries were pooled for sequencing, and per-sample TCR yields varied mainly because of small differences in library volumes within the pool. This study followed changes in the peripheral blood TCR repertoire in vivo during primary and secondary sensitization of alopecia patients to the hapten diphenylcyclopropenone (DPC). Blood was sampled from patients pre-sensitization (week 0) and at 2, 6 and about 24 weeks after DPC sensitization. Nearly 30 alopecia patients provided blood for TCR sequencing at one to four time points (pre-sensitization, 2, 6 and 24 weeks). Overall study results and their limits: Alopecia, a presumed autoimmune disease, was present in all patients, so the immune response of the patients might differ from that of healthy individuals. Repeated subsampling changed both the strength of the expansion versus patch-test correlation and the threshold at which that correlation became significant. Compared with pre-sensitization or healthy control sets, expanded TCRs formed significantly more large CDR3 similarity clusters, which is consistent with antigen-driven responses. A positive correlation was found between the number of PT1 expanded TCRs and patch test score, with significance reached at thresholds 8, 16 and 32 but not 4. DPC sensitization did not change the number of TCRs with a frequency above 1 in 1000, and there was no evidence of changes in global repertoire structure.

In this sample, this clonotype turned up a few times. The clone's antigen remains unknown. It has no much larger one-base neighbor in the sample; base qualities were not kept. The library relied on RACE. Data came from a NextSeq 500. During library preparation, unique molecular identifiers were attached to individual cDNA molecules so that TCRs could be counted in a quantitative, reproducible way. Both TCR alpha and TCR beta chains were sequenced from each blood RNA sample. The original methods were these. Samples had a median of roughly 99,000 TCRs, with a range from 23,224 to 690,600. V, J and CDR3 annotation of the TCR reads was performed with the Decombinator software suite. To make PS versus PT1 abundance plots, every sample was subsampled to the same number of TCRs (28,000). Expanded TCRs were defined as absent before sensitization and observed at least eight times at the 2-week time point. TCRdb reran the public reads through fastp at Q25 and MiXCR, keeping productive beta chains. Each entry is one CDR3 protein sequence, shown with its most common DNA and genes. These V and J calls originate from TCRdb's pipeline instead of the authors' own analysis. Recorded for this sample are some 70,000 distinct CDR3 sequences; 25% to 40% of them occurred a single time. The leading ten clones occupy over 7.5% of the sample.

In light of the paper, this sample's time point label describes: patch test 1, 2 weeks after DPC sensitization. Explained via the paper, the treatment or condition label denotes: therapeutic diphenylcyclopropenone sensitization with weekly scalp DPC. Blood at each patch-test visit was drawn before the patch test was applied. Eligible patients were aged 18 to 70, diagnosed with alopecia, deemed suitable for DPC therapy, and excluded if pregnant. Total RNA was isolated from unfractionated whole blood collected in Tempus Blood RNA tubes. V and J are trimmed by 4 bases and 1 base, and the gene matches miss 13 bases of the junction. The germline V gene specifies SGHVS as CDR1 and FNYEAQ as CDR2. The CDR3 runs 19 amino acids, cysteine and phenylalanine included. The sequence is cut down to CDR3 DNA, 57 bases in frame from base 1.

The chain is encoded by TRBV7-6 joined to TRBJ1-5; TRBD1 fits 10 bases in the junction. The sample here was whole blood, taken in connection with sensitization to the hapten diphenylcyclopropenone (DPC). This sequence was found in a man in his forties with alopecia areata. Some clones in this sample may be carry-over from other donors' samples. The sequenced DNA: TGTGCCAGCAGCTCCCGGCGGGACAGGGGAATTGGGAGCAATCAGCCCCAGCATTTT. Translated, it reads CASSSRRDRGIGSNQPQHF.